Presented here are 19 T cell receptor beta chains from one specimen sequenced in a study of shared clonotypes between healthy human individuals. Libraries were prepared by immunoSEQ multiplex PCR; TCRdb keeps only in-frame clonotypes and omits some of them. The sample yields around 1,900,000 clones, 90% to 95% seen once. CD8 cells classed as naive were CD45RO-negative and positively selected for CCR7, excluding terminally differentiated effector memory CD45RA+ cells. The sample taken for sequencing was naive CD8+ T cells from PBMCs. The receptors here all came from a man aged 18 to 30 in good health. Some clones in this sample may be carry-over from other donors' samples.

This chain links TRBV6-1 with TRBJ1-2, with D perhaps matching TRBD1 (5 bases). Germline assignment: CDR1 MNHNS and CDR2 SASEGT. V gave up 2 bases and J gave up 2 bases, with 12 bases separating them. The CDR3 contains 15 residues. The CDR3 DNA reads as TGTGCCAGCAGTGAAAGCCGCAGGGCCAACTATGGCTACACCTTC. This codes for CASSESRRANYGYTF.

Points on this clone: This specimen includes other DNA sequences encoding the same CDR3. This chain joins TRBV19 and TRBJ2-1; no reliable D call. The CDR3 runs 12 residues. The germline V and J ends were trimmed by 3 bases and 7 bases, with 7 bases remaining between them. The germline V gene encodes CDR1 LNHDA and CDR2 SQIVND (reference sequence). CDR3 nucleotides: TGTGCCAGTAGTATTACCGTGAATGAGCAGTTCTTC. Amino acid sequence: CASSITVNEQFF.

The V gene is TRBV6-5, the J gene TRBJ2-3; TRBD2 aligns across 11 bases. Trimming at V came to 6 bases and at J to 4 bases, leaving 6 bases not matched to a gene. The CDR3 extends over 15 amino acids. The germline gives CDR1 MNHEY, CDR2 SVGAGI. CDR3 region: CASRLLAGDSDTQYF. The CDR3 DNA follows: TGTGCCAGCAGGCTACTAGCGGGAGACTCAGATACGCAGTATTTT.

The CDR3 protein is CASSFGGAINQPQHF. CDR3 nucleotide sequence: TGTGCCAGCAGCTTCGGGGGGGCGATCAATCAGCCCCAGCATTTT. The V gene is TRBV5-4, the J gene TRBJ1-5, with a tentative D call TRBD1 (6 bases). This CDR3 has 15 amino acids. The V end was cut by 2 bases, the J end by 3 bases, with 12 bases between. Germline loops: CDR1 SGHNT, CDR2 YYREEE (reference sequence).

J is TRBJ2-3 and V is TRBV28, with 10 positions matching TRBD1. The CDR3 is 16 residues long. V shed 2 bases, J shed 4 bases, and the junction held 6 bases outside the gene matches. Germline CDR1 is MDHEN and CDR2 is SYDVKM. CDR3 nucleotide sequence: TGTGCCAGCAGTTTACCCCGAGACAGGGGGCCAGATACGCAGTATTTT. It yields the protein CASSLPRDRGPDTQYF. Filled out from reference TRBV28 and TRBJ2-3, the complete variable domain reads DVKVTQSSRYLVKRTGEKVFLECVQDMDHENMFWYRQDPGLGLRLIYFSYDVKMKEKGDIPEGYSVSREKKERFSLILESASTNQTSMYLCASSLPRDRGPDTQYFGPGTRLTVL.

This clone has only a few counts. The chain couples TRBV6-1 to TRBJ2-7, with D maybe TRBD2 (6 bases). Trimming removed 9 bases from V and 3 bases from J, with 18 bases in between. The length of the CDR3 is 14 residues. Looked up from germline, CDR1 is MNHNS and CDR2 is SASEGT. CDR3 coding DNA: TGTGCCAGTCAACCCTTTGGTAGCGGCTACGAGCAGTACTTC. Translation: CASQPFGSGYEQYF.

The CDR3 spells CASSPIHGGSTEAFF. The CDR3 coding sequence is TGTGCCAGCAGTCCAATCCACGGGGGGAGCACTGAAGCTTTCTTT. The chain combines TRBV27 with TRBJ1-1; D perhaps matches TRBD1 (5 bases). V lost 5 bases to trimming and J lost 4 bases, with 17 bases between them. The germline CDR1 and CDR2 sequences are MNHEY and SMNVEV (reference sequence). The CDR3 is 15 amino acids.

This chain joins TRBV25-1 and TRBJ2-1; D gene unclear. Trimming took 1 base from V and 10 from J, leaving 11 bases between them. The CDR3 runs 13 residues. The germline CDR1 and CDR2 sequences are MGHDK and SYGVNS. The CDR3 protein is CASSELGHTEQFF. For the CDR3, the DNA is TGTGCCAGCAGTGAATTAGGGCACACAGAGCAGTTCTTC. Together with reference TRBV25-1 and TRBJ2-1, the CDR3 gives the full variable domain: EADIYQTPRYLVIGTGKKITLECSQTMGHDKMYWYQQDPGMELHLIHYSYGVNSTEKGDLSSESTVSRIRTEHFPLTLESARPSHTSQYLCASSELGHTEQFFGPGTRLTVL.

CDR3 residues: CASSQDQDIIGGLQETQYF. The CDR3 region has the DNA TGTGCCAGCAGCCAAGATCAGGACATCATAGGGGGTCTCCAAGAGACCCAGTACTTC. J is TRBJ2-5 and V is TRBV4-2; tentative D call: TRBD1 (6 bases). Germline assignment: CDR1 LGHNA and CDR2 YNFKEQ. There are 19 residues in the CDR3. Trimming cost V 0 bases and J 1 base, with 21 bases left between them.

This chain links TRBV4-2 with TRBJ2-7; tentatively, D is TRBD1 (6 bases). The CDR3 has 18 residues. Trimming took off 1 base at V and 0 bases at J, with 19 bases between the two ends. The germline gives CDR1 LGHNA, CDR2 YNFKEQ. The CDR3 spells CASSQVGWGTSSSYEQYF. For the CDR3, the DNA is TGTGCCAGCAGCCAAGTTGGATGGGGGACATCTTCCTCCTACGAGCAGTACTTC.

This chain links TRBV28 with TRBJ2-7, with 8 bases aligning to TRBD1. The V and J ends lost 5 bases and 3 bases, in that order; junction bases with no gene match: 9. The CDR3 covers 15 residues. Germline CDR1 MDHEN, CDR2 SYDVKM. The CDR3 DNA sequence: TGTGCCAGCAGTCCCGACAGGGGCGATTACTACGAGCAGTACTTC. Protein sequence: CASSPDRGDYYEQYF.

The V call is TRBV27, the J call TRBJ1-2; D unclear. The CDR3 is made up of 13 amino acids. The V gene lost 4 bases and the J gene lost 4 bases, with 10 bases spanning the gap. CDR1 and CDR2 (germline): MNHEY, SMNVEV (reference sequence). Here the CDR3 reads CASSSFGFYGYTF. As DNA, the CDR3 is TGTGCCAGCAGTTCCTTCGGGTTCTATGGCTACACCTTC.

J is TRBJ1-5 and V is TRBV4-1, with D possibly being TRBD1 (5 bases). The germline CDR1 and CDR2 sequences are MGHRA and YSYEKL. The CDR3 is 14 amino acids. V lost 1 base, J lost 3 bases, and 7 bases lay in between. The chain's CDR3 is CASSQGRVNQPQHF. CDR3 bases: TGCGCCAGCAGCCAAGGCAGGGTCAATCAGCCCCAGCATTTT.

The CDR3 bases are TGTGCCAGCAGTGTAGGGGACAGGAGCAATCAGCCCCAGCATTTT. This translates into CASSVGDRSNQPQHF. This chain joins TRBV27 and TRBJ1-5, with 8 bases identical to TRBD1. From germline, CDR1 is MNHEY and CDR2 SMNVEV (reference sequence). The V segment lost 5 bases and the J segment 1 base; nucleotides outside the gene matches: 4. The CDR3 sequence is 15 residues long.

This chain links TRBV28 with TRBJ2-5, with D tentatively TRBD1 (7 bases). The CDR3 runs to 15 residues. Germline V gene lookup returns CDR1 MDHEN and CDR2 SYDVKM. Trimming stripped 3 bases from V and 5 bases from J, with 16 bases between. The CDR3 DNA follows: TGTGCCAGCAGTTTGGGCAGGGGGGCCCCTGAGACCCAGTACTTC. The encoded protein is CASSLGRGAPETQYF. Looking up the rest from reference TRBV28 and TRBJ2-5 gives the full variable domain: DVKVTQSSRYLVKRTGEKVFLECVQDMDHENMFWYRQDPGLGLRLIYFSYDVKMKEKGDIPEGYSVSREKKERFSLILESASTNQTSMYLCASSLGRGAPETQYFGPGTRLLVL.

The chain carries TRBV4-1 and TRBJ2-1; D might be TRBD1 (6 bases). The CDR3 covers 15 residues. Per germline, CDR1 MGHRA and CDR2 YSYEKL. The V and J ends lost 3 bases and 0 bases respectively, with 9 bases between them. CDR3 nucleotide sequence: TGCGCCAGCAGCCATATCAGGGGCTCCTACAATGAGCAGTTCTTC. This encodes CASSHIRGSYNEQFF.

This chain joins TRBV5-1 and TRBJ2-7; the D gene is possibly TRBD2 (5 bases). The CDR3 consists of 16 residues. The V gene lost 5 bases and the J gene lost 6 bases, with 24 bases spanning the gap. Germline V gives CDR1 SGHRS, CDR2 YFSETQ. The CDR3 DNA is TGCGCCAGCAGTCCGAACCCCCGACTATCGTCCCCCGAGCAGTACTTC. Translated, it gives CASSPNPRLSSPEQYF.

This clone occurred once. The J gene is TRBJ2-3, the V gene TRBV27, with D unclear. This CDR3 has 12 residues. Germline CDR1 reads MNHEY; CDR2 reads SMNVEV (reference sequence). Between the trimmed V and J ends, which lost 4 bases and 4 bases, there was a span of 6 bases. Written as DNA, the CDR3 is TGTGCCAGCAGTTCATTCCCAGATACGCAGTATTTT. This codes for CASSSFPDTQYF.

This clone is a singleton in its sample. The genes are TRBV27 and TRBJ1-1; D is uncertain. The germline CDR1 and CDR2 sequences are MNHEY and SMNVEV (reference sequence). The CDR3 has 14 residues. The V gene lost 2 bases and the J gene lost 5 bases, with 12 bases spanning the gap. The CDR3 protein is CASSLSRGTTEAFF. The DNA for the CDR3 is TGTGCCAGCAGTTTAAGTCGCGGTACTACTGAAGCTTTCTTT.